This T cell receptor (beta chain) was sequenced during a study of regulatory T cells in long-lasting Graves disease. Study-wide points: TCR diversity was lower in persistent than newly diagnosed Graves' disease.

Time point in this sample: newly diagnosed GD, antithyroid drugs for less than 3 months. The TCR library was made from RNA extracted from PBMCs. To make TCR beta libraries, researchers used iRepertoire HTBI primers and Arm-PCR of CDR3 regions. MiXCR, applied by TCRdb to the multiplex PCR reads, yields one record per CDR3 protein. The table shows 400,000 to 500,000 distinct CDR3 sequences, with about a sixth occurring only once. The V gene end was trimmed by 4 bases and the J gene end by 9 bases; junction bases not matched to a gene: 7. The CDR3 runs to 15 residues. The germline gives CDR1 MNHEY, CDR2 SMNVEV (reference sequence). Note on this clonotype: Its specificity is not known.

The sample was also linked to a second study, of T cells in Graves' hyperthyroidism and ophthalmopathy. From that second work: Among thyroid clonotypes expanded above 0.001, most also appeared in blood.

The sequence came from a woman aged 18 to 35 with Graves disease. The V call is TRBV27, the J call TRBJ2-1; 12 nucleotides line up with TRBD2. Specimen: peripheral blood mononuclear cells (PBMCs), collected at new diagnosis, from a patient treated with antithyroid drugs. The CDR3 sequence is CASSSRLAGVVEQFF. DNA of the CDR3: TGTGCCAGCAGTTCCCGACTAGCGGGAGTAGTTGAGCAGTTCTTC.